The 9 T cell receptor beta chains below come from one sample, sequenced in a study of blood T cells in healthy people across ages. Primers used in a second PCR of about 6 to 11 cycles were a sample-barcoded 5' primer and a J-beta primer mix. In TCRdb, the 5' RACE reads were re-called with MiXCR into one record per CDR3 protein. The sample records around 870,000 distinct CDR3 sequences, 29% being singletons. The source material was blood. The receptors stem from a woman of 80 years or more in good health.

The chain links TRBV9 to TRBJ1-2; 8 nucleotides agree with TRBD1. V was clipped by 3 bases and J by 6 bases; unmatched bases: 7. Germline V CDR1 and CDR2: SGDLS, YYNGEE. This CDR3 has 14 residues. The CDR3 loop is CASSAWTGWDGYTF. CDR3 nucleotide sequence: TGTGCCAGCAGCGCCTGGACAGGGTGGGATGGCTACACCTTC.

This clonotype was observed a few times. A much larger clone differs by one base, so this may be a read error. V usage is TRBV6-5 and J usage is TRBJ2-4; no clear D. Germline assignment: CDR1 MNHEY and CDR2 SVGAGI. The CDR3 extends over 15 amino acids. The V end was cut by 4 bases, the J end by 0 bases, with 10 bases between. CDR3: CASSLCEGAKNIQYF. DNA for the CDR3: TGTGCCAGCAGTTTGTGCGAAGGAGCCAAAAACATTCAGTACTTC.

CDR3 residues: CSASPPDRGYNEQFF. CDR3 nucleotides: TGCAGTGCCTCCCCCCCGGACAGGGGATACAATGAGCAGTTCTTC. V is TRBV20-1 and J is TRBJ2-1; 9 nucleotides match TRBD1. Germline V gives CDR1 DFQATT, CDR2 SNEGSKA (reference sequence). CDR3 length equals 15 residues. The V and J ends lost 6 bases and 4 bases, in that order; junction bases with no gene match: 10.

Ten or more counts support this clonotype. This sequence joins TRBV7-2 and TRBJ2-7, with D possibly TRBD1 on 5 matching bases. The CDR3 sequence is 15 residues long. Germline lookup yields CDR1 SGHTA and CDR2 FQGNSA. Trimming cost V 2 bases and J 3 bases, with 14 bases left between them. The CDR3 reads CASSLFGQGDYEQYF. The CDR3 coding sequence is TGTGCCAGCAGCTTATTTGGCCAGGGCGACTACGAGCAGTACTTC. The full variable domain, with the rest looked up from reference TRBV7-2 and TRBJ2-7, is GAGVSQSPSNKVTEKGKDVELRCDPISGHTALYWYRQSLGQGLEFLIYFQGNSAPDKSGLPSDRFSAERTGGSVSTLTIQRTQQEDSAVYLCASSLFGQGDYEQYFGPGTRLTVT.

Concerning this clonotype: A read error may be the cause here, since a much bigger clone is one base away. The rearrangement links TRBV18 to TRBJ2-7, with D possibly being TRBD1 or TRBD2 (6 bases each). This CDR3 contains 13 residues. Germline CDR1 KGHSH, CDR2 LQKENI. CDR3 sequence (DNA): TGTGCCAGCTCACCTTTTAAGGGGGGCGAGCAGGACTTC. It yields the protein CASSPFKGGEQDF. Using reference TRBV18 and TRBJ2-7 for the parts outside the CDR3, the full variable domain is NAGVMQNPRHLVRRRGQEARLRCSPMKGHSHVYWYRQLPEEGLKFMVYLQKENIIDESGMPKERFSAEFPKEGPSILRIQQVVRGDSAAYFCASSPFKGGEQDFGPGTRLTVT.

Here the CDR3 reads CASSLAARRNYGYTF. The CDR3, as DNA: TGTGCCAGCAGCTTAGCGGCCAGGAGAAACTATGGCTACACCTTC. The chain employs TRBV7-2 and TRBJ1-2; D is undetermined. Germline CDR1 SGHTA, CDR2 FQGNSA. This CDR3 is 15 amino acids long. The ends were cut back, 0 bases at V and 2 bases at J, with 10 bases in the middle. The whole variable domain, filled in from reference TRBV7-2 and TRBJ1-2, reads GAGVSQSPSNKVTEKGKDVELRCDPISGHTALYWYRQSLGQGLEFLIYFQGNSAPDKSGLPSDRFSAERTGGSVSTLTIQRTQQEDSAVYLCASSLAARRNYGYTFGSGTRLTVV.

This sequence joins TRBV2 and TRBJ2-3, with a weak D call TRBD1 (6 bases). V lost 6 bases, J lost 4 bases, and 11 bases lay in between. CDR3 length equals 13 residues. Germline V gene sequence: CDR1 SNHLY, CDR2 FYNNEI. CDR3 sequence reads: CASRVDSPDTQYF. The CDR3 region has the DNA TGTGCCAGCAGGGTGGACAGCCCAGATACGCAGTATTTT.

This clonotype was counted between two and nine times. The chain recombines TRBV20-1 with TRBJ2-7; tentatively, D is TRBD1 (6 bases). Germline V gene lookup returns CDR1 DFQATT and CDR2 SNEGSKA (reference sequence). This CDR3 spans 12 amino acids. V dropped 0 bases and J dropped 11 bases, with 14 bases sitting between them. The CDR3 DNA reads TGCAGTGCTAGAGATAGAGGCAGGGGCAAGTACTTC. It translates to CSARDRGRGKYF.

There are many counts of this clonotype. The CDR3 loop is CASSKYSGASGADTQYF. The CDR3 coding sequence is TGTGCCAGCAGCAAATACTCCGGGGCCAGTGGGGCAGATACGCAGTATTTT. J is TRBJ2-3 and V is TRBV7-9; perhaps D is TRBD1 or TRBD2 (5 bases each). V was pared by 5 bases and J by 4 bases, with 22 bases between. Germline assignment: CDR1 SEHNR and CDR2 FQNEAQ (reference sequence). The CDR3 contains 17 residues.